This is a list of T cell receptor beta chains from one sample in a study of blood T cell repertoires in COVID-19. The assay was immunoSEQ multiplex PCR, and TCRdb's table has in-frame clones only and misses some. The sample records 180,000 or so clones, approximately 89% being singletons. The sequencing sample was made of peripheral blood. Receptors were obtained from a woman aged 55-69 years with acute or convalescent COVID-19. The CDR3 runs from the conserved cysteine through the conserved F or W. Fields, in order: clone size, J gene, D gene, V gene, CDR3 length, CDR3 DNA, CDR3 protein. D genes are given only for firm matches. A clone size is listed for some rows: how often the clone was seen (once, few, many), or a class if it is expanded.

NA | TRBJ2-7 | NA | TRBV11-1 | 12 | TGTGCCAGCAGCGCAGGGGTACACGAGCAGTACTTC | CASSAGVHEQYF
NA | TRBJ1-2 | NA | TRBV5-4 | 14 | TGTGCCAGCAGCTCCGGTCGAGGTCTTGATGGCTACACCTTC | CASSSGRGLDGYTF
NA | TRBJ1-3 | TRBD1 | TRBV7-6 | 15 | TGTGCCAGCAGCCGAACAGGGGGCGCTGGAAACACCATATATTTT | CASSRTGGAGNTIYF
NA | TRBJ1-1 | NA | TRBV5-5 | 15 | TGTGCCAGCATGCGGGGGCTCCTGGTGAACACTGAAGCTTTCTTT | CASMRGLLVNTEAFF
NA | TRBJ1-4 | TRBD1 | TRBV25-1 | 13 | TGTGCCAGCAGAGGACAGGGACGTGAAAAACTGTTTTTT | CASRGQGREKLFF
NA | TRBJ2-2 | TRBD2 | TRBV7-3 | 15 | TGTGCCAGCAGCTTGGCTAGCGCGGGGGGTGGGGAGCTGTTTTTT | CASSLASAGGGELFF
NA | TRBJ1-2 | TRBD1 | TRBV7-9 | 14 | TGTGCCAGCAGCTCACAGGGGGGGTACTATGGCTACACCTTC | CASSSQGGYYGYTF
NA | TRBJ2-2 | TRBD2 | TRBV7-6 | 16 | TGTGCCAGCAGCTTGACTAGCGGGAGTTTAGTCGGGGAGCTGTTTTTT | CASSLTSGSLVGELFF
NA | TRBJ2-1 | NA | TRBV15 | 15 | TGTGCCACCAGCAGAGTAGCAAACTCCTACAATGAGCAGTTCTTC | CATSRVANSYNEQFF
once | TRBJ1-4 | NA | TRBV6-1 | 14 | TGTGCCAGCAGTGAACAGGGCACTAATGAAAAACTGTTTTTT | CASSEQGTNEKLFF
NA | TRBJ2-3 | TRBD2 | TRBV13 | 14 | TGTGCCAGCAGCAGGACTAGCGGCACAGATACGCAGTATTTT | CASSRTSGTDTQYF
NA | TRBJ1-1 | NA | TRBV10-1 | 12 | TGCGCCAGCAGTCACGACACCACTGAAGCTTTCTTT | CASSHDTTEAFF
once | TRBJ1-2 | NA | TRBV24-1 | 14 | TGTGCCACCAGTGGCGGGACTGTTAACTATGGCTACACCTTC | CATSGGTVNYGYTF
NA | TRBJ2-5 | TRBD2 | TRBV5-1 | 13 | TGCGCCAGCAGCTCGGGCGGGAGAGAGACCCAGTACTTC | CASSSGGRETQYF
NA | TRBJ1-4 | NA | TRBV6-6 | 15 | TGTGCCAGCAGTTTCTCTGACAGGCCGAATGAAAAACTGTTTTTT | CASSFSDRPNEKLFF
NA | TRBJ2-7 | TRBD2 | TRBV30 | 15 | TGTGCCTGGAGCGTGGGGGGGACGGTCTCCTACGAGCAGTACTTC | CAWSVGGTVSYEQYF
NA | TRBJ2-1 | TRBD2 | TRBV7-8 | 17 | TGTGCCAGCAGCCTCATGGGACTAGGCAGCTCCTACAATGAGCAGTTCTTC | CASSLMGLGSSYNEQFF
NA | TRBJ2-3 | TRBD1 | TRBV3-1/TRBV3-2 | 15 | TGTGCCAGCAGAAGGACAGGTGGTCCGGGCGATACGCAGTATTTT | CASRRTGGPGDTQYF
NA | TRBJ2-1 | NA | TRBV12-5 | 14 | TGTGCTAGTGGTTTAGTAGCGCAGTACAATGAGCAGTTCTTC | CASGLVAQYNEQFF
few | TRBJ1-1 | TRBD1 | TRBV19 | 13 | TGTGCCAGTAGTTCCGACAGGGGCACTGAAGCTTTCTTT | CASSSDRGTEAFF
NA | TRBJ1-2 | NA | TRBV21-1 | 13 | TGTGCCAGCAGCAAAAGACAGATCTATGGCTACACCTTC | CASSKRQIYGYTF
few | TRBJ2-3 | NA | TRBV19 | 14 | TGTGCCAGTAGCCAAGGGGGACACGGAGATACGCAGTATTTT | CASSQGGHGDTQYF
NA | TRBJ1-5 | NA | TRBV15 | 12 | TGTGCCACCAGCAGCCTTAATCAGCCCCAGCATTTT | CATSSLNQPQHF
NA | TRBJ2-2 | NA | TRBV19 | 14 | TGTGCCACCCTCCCGCAGGCGAACACCGGGGAGCTGTTTTTT | CATLPQANTGELFF
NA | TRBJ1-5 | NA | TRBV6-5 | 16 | TGTGCCAGCAGTTACACCAATATGGCGGGCGATCAGCCCCAGCATTTT | CASSYTNMAGDQPQHF
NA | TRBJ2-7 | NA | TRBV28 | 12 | TGTGCCAGCAGTTTGGAGGGGTACGAGCAGTACTTC | CASSLEGYEQYF
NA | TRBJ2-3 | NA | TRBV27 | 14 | TGTGCCAGCAATAAGGACACTAGCACAGATACGCAGTATTTT | CASNKDTSTDTQYF
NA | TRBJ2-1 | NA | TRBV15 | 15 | TGTGCCACCAGCAGAGTAAGCGGACTATACAATGAGCAGTTCTTC | CATSRVSGLYNEQFF
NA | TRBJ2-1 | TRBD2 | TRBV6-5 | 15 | TGTGCCAGCAGTAAGGGACTAGCGGATTACAATGAGCAGTTCTTC | CASSKGLADYNEQFF
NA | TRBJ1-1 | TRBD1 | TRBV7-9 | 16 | TGTGCCAGCAGCCCGGATACAGGGGGCGCAGGGACTGAAGCTTTCTTT | CASSPDTGGAGTEAFF
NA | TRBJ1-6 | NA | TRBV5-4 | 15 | TGTGCCAGCAGCTTGGATTTACAGACTAATTCACCCCTCCACTTT | CASSLDLQTNSPLHF
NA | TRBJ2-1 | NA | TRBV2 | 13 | TGTGCCAGCTGGTCCCGAAAATCGGGTGAGCAGTTCTTC | CASWSRKSGEQFF
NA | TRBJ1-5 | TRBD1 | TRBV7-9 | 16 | TGTGCCAGCACCCGGCTTGACACAGGGGGGAATCAGCCCCAGCATTTT | CASTRLDTGGNQPQHF
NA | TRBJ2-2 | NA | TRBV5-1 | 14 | TGCGCCAGCAGGGGGGCAGGTGACACCGGGGAGCTGTTTTTT | CASRGAGDTGELFF
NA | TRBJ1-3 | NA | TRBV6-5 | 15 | TGTGCCAGCAGTTCGAGGGTCAGGACTGGAAACACCATATATTTT | CASSSRVRTGNTIYF
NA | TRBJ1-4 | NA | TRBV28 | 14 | TGTGCCAGCAGGTCCGATTTAGGCGGCAGAAAACTGTTTTTT | CASRSDLGGRKLFF
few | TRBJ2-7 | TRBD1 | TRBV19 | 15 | TGTGCCAGTAGTATCGGGACAGGGGGCGGCTACGAGCAGTACTTC | CASSIGTGGGYEQYF
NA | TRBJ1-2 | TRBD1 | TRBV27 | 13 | TGTGCCAGCAGAAGCCCCGGGACAGATGGCTACACCTTC | CASRSPGTDGYTF
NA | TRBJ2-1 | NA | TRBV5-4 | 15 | TGTGCCAGCAGCTTAACGGGGAGCTCCTACAATGAGCAGTTCTTC | CASSLTGSSYNEQFF
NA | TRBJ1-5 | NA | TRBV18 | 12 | TGTGCCAGCTCACTAGCGAATCAGCCCCAGCATTTT | CASSLANQPQHF
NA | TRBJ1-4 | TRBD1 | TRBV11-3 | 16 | TGTGCCAGCAGCTTAGGTGCGGGACAGGGTGAAGAAAAACTGTTTTTT | CASSLGAGQGEEKLFF
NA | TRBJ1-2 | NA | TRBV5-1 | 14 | TGCGCCAGCAGCTTGGACGGGGGATCGGGCGGCTACACCTTC | CASSLDGGSGGYTF
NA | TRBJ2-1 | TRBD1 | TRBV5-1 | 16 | TGCGCCAGCAGCTTGGATAGGGGGCTTTCCTACAATGAGCAGTTCTTC | CASSLDRGLSYNEQFF
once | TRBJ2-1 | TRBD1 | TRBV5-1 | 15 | TGCGCCAGCAGCTGGACAGGGTTAGGGTCGAGTGAGCAGTTCTTC | CASSWTGLGSSEQFF
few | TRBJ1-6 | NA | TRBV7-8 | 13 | TGTGCCAGCACCCCCGGGGGGAATTCACCCCTCCACTTT | CASTPGGNSPLHF
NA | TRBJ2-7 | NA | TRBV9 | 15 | TGTGCCAGCAGCCCAGGTACAGGCCGCTCCTACGAGCAGTACTTC | CASSPGTGRSYEQYF
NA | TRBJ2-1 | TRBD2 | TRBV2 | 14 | TGTGCCAGCAGTGATCGACTAGCTAGCCATGAGCAGTTCTTC | CASSDRLASHEQFF
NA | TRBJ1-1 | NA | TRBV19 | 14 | TGTGCCAGTACCCGGACTCCGTGGGGCACTGAAGCTTTCTTT | CASTRTPWGTEAFF
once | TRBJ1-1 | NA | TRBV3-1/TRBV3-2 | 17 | TGTGCCAGCAGCCAAGGGGGGACAAGTGCCACCGACACTGAAGCTTTCTTT | CASSQGGTSATDTEAFF
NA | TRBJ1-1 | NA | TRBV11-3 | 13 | TGTGCCAGCAGCCGCACCGGGATGGCTGAAGCTTTCTTT | CASSRTGMAEAFF
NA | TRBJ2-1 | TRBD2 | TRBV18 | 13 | TGTGCCAGCTCACTAGCGGGGGACAATGAGCAGTTCTTC | CASSLAGDNEQFF